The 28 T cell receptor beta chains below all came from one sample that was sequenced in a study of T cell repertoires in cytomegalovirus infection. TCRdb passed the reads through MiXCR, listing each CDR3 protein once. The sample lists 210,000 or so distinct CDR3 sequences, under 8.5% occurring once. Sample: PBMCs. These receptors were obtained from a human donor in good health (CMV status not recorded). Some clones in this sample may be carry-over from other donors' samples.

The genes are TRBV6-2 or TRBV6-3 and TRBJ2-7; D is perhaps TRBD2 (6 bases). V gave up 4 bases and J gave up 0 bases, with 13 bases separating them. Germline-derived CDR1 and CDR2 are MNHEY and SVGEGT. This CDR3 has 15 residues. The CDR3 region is CASSSPAGSSYEQYF. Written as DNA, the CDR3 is TGTGCCAGCAGTTCTCCGGCGGGGAGCTCCTACGAGCAGTACTTC.

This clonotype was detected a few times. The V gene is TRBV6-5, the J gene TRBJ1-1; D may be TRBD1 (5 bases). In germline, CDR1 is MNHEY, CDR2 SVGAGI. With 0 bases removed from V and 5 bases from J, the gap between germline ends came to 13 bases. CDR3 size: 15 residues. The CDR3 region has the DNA TGTGCCAGCAGTTACTCAGGGGCCCTGGGAACTGAAGCTTTCTTT. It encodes CASSYSGALGTEAFF.

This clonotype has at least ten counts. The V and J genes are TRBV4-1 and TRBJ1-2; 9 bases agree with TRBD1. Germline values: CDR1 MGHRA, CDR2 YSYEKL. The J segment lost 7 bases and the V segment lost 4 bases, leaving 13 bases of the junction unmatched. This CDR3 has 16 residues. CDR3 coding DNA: TGCGCCAGCAGCCGCGGGACAGGGAAGATCCCTAGTGGCTACACCTTC. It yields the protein CASSRGTGKIPSGYTF.

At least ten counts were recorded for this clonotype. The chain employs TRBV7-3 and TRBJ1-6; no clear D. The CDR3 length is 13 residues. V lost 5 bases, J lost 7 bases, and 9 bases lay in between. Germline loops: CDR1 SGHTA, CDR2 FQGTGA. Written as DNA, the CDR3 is TGTGCCAGCAGCCCTGGCGGGAATTCACCCCTCCACTTT. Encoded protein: CASSPGGNSPLHF. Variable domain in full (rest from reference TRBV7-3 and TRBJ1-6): GAGVSQTPSNKVTEKGKYVELRCDPISGHTALYWYRQSLGQGPEFLIYFQGTGAADDSGLPNDRFFAVRPEGSVSTLKIQRTERGDSAVYLCASSPGGNSPLHFGNGTRLTVT.

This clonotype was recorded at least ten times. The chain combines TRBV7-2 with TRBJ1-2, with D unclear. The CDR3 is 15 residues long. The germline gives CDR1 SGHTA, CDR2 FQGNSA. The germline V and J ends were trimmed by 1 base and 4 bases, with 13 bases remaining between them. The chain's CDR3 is CASSLVEWVSYGYTF. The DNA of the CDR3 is TGTGCCAGCAGCTTAGTAGAGTGGGTGAGCTATGGCTACACCTTC.

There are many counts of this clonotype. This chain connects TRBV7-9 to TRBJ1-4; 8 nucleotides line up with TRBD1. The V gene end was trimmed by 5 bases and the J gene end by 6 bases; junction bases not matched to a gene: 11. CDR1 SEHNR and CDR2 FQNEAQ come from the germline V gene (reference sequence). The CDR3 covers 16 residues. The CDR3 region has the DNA TGTGCCAGCAGCGGGAGGACAGGGCTTTTGGATGAAAAACTGTTTTTT. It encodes CASSGRTGLLDEKLFF.

Written as DNA, the CDR3 is TGTGCCAGCAGTTTCCGACAGGGTACGGGTTCCTACGAGCAGTACTTC. Its protein product is CASSFRQGTGSYEQYF. The rearrangement links TRBV28 to TRBJ2-7; 7 positions match TRBD1. The CDR3 covers 16 residues. Unmatched junction bases numbered 9, after V lost 3 bases and J lost 1 base. From germline, CDR1 is MDHEN and CDR2 SYDVKM.

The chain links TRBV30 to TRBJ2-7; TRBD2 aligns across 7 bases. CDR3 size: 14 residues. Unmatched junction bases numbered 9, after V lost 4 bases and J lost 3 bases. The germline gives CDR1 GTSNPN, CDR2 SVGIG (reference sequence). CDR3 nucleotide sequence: TGTGCCTGGATGCCCGGGAGGAGGCACTACGAGCAGTACTTC. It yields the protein CAWMPGRRHYEQYF.

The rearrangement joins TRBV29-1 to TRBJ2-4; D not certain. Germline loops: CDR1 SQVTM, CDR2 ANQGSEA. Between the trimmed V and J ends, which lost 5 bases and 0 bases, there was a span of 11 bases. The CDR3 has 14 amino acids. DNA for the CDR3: TGCAGCGTTCGGTCAGCTCTAGCCAAAAACATTCAGTACTTC. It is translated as CSVRSALAKNIQYF. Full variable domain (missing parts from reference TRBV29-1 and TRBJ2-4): SAVISQKPSRDICQRGTSLTIQCQVDSQVTMMFWYRQQPGQSLTLIATANQGSEATYESGFVIDKFPISRPNLTFSTLTVSNMSPEDSSIYLCSVRSALAKNIQYFGAGTRLSVL.

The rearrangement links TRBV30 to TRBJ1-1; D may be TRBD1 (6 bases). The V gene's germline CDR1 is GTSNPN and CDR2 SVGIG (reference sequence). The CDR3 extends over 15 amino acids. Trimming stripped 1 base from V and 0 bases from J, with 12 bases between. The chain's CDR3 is CAWSGMTGLNTEAFF. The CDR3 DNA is TGTGCCTGGAGTGGGATGACAGGTTTGAACACTGAAGCTTTCTTT.

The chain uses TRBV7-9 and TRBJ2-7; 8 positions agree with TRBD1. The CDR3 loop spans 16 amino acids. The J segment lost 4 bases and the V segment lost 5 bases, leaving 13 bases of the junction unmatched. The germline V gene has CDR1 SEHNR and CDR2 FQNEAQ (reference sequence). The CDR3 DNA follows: TGTGCCAGCAGCCAGACGGAGGGACAGGCTTTGTACGAGCAGTACTTC. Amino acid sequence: CASSQTEGQALYEQYF.

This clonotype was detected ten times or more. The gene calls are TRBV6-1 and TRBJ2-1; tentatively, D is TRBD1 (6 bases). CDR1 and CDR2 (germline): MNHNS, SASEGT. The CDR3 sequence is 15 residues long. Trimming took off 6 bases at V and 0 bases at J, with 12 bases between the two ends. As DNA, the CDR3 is TGTGCCAGCAGCGAGGGACACCTCTCCTACAATGAGCAGTTCTTC. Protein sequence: CASSEGHLSYNEQFF.

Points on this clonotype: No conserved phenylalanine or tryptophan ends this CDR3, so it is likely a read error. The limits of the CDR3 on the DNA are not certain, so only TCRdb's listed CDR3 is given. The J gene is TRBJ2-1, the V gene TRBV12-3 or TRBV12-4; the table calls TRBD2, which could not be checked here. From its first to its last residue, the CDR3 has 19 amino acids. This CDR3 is CASSFVSLGKLAGAGEQSL.

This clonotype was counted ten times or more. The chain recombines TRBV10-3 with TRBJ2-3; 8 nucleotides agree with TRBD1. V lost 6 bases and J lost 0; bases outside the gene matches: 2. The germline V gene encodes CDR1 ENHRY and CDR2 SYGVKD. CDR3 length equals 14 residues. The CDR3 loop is CAISRTGSTDTQYF. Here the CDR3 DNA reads TGTGCCATCAGCCGGACAGGGAGCACAGATACGCAGTATTTT.

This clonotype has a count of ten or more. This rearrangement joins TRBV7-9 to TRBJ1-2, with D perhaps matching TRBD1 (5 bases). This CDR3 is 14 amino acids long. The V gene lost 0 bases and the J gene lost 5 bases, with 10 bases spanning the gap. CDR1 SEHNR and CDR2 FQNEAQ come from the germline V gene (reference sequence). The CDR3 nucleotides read TGTGCCAGCAGCTTAGCGGGGCAGGAGTATGGCTACACCTTC. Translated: CASSLAGQEYGYTF.

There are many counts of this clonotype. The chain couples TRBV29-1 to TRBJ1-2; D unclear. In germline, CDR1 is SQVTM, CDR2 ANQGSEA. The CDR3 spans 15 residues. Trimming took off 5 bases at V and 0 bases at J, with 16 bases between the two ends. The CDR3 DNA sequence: TGCAGCGTTATCTCGTCTCGCAAGACTAACTATGGCTACACCTTC. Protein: CSVISSRKTNYGYTF.

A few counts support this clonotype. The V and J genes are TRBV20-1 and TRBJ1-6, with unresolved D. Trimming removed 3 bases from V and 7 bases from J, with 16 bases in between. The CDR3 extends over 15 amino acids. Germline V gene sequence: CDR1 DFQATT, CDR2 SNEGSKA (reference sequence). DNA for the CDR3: TGCAGTGCTAGTGTATCCTCCCAACCAAATTCACCCCTCCACTTT. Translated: CSASVSSQPNSPLHF.

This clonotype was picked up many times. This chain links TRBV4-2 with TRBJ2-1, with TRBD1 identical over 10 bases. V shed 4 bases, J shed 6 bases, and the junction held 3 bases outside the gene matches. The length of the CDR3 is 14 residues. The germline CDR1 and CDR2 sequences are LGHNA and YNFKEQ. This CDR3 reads CASSPRTGGNEQFF. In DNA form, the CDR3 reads TGTGCCAGCAGCCCAAGGACAGGGGGCAATGAGCAGTTCTTC.

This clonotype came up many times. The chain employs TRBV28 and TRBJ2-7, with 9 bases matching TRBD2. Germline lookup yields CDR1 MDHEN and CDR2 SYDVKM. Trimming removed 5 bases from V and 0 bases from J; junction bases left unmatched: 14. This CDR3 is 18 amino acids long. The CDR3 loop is CASSPLRLAGESSYEQYF. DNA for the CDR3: TGTGCCAGCAGTCCCCTCAGGTTAGCGGGGGAAAGCTCCTACGAGCAGTACTTC. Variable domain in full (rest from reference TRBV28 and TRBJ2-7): DVKVTQSSRYLVKRTGEKVFLECVQDMDHENMFWYRQDPGLGLRLIYFSYDVKMKEKGDIPEGYSVSREKKERFSLILESASTNQTSMYLCASSPLRLAGESSYEQYFGPGTRLTVT.

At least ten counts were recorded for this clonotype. The CDR3: CSARDRRTNTEAFF. The CDR3 DNA sequence: TGCAGTGCTAGAGATAGACGGACGAACACTGAAGCTTTCTTT. The chain recombines TRBV20-1 with TRBJ1-1; D remains ambiguous. The germline V gene encodes CDR1 DFQATT and CDR2 SNEGSKA (reference sequence). Between the trimmed V and J ends, which lost 0 bases and 1 base, there was a span of 9 bases. The CDR3 is made up of 14 amino acids.

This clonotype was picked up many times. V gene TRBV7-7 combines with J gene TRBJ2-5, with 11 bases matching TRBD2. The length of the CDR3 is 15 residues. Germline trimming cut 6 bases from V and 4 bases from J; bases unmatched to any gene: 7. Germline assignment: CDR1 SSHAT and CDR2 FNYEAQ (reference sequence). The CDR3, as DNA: TGTGCCAGCAGTAAAATTACTAGCGGGGGAGAGACCCAGTACTTC. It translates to CASSKITSGGETQYF.

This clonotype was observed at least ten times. The CDR3 bases are TGTGCCAGCAGCTTATGGGGTACGGGGGGAATCTCCTACGAGCAGTACTTC. Translation: CASSLWGTGGISYEQYF. The V gene is TRBV7-2, the J gene TRBJ2-7, with TRBD2 identical over 7 bases. The junction had 10 bases not matched to a gene; V was cut back by 2 bases and J by 0 bases. This CDR3 comprises 17 residues. CDR1 is SGHTA and CDR2 is FQGNSA in the germline V gene.

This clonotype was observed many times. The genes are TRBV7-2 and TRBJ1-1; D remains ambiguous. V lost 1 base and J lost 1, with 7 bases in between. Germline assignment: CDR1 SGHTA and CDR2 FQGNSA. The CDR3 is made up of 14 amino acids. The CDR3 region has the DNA TGTGCCAGCAGCTTAGGCGTCAGGAACACTGAAGCTTTCTTT. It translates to CASSLGVRNTEAFF.

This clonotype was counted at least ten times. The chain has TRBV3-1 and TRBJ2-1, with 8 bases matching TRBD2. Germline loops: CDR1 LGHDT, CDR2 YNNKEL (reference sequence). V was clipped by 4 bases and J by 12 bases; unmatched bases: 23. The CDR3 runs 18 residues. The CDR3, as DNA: TGTGCCAGCAGCCCGTGGAGGGAGCGGGGGCCCCTCGGCGGGGCGCAGTTCTTC. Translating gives CASSPWRERGPLGGAQFF.

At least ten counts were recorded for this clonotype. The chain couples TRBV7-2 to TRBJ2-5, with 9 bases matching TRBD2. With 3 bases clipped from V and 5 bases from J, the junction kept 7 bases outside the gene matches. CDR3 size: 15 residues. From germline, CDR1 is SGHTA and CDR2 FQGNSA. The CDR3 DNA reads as TGTGCCAGCAGCTTCTCACCGGGACTAGCTGAGACCCAGTACTTC. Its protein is CASSFSPGLAETQYF. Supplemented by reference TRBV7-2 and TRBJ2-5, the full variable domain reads GAGVSQSPSNKVTEKGKDVELRCDPISGHTALYWYRQSLGQGLEFLIYFQGNSAPDKSGLPSDRFSAERTGGSVSTLTIQRTQQEDSAVYLCASSFSPGLAETQYFGPGTRLLVL.

CDR3 nucleotide sequence: TGTGCCAGCAGCTTTAATCAGGGGGCAGGTGAAGCTTTCTTT. It yields the protein CASSFNQGAGEAFF. This sequence joins TRBV13 and TRBJ1-1, with TRBD1 matching 8 bases. With 3 bases clipped from V and 7 bases from J, the junction kept 7 bases outside the gene matches. The CDR3 totals 14 residues. The V gene's germline CDR1 is PRHDT and CDR2 FYEKMQ (reference sequence).

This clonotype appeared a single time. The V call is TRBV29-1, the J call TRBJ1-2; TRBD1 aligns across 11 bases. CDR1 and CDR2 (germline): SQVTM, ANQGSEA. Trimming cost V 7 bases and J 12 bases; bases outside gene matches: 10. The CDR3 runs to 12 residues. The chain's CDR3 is CSAGQGDYAHTF. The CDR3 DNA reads TGCAGCGCGGGACAGGGGGACTATGCCCACACCTTC.

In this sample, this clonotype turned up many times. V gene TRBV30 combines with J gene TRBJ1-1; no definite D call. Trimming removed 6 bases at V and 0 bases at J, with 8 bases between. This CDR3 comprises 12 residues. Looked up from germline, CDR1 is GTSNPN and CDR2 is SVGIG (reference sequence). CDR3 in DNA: TGTGCCTGTCTGGACCTGAACACTGAAGCTTTCTTT. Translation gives CACLDLNTEAFF.